This passage covers 25 T cell receptor beta chains from one sample sequenced in a study of glioma-infiltrating T cells. Using RNA template, CDR3s of TCR alpha and beta were amplified with iRepertoire arm-PCR. Each CDR3 protein gets one entry after TCRdb re-called the multiplex PCR reads with MiXCR. This sample has 170,000 or so distinct CDR3 sequences, with more than 35% found just once. The sample consisted of glioma tissue, nonneoplastic brain tissue, or PBMCs (not recorded which). These receptor sequences come from a human donor with low-grade glioma or glioblastoma, undergoing nonglioma brain surgery, or in good health (not recorded which).

J is TRBJ2-1 and V is TRBV3-1, with 8 bases that match TRBD1. This CDR3 is 15 amino acids long. Germline CDR1 LGHDT, CDR2 YNNKEL (reference sequence). V lost 1 base to trimming and J lost 2 bases; unmatched junction nucleotides: 1. CDR3 amino acids: CASSQGQGTYNEQFF. CDR3 coding DNA: TGTGCCAGCAGCCAAGGACAGGGGACCTACAATGAGCAGTTCTTC.

This clonotype has ten or more counts. The chain carries TRBV3-1 and TRBJ2-7; D remains unclear. The CDR3 length is 11 residues. The germline V gene has CDR1 LGHDT and CDR2 YNNKEL (reference sequence). V gave up 5 bases and J gave up 3 bases, with 5 bases separating them. The CDR3 coding sequence is TGTGCCAGCAGCGCTTACTACGAGCAGTACTTC. Protein: CASSAYYEQYF.

In nucleotides, the CDR3 is TGTGCCAGCAGCTTACGCGGGACAGGATCCCAAGATACGCAGTATTTT. This gives the protein CASSLRGTGSQDTQYF. This chain joins TRBV7-2 and TRBJ2-3; TRBD1 aligns across 8 bases. The CDR3 covers 16 residues. Germline CDR1 is SGHTA and CDR2 is FQGNSA. The V and J ends lost 2 bases and 5 bases, in that order; junction bases with no gene match: 9.

This clonotype was counted many times. The rearrangement joins TRBV28 to TRBJ2-3; 8 bases agree with TRBD2. The CDR3 totals 16 residues. The V gene end was trimmed by 5 bases and the J gene end by 2 bases; junction bases not matched to a gene: 9. The germline CDR1 and CDR2 sequences are MDHEN and SYDVKM. In DNA, the CDR3 is TGTGCCAGCAGTAAACTTGTAGCGGGGTACACAGATACGCAGTATTTT. It translates to CASSKLVAGYTDTQYF.

The V gene is TRBV7-2, the J gene TRBJ2-1; 8 positions match TRBD2. The CDR3 consists of 14 residues. V shed 7 bases and J 10 bases; nucleotides not matched to a gene: 12. CDR1 and CDR2 (germline): SGHTA, FQGNSA. The CDR3: CASTDGTRTREQFF. CDR3 bases: TGTGCCAGCACCGACGGGACTAGGACTCGGGAGCAGTTCTTC.

This clonotype turned up a few times. V and J are TRBV4-1 and TRBJ1-6; no reliable D call. The V end lost 3 bases, the J end lost 10 bases, and 16 bases lay between the germline ends. Germline V gives CDR1 MGHRA, CDR2 YSYEKL. This CDR3 has 15 amino acids. In nucleotides, the CDR3 is TGCGCCAGCAGCCACGGAGCACAGCCAAACTCACCCCTCCACTTT. It is translated as CASSHGAQPNSPLHF.

Points on this clonotype: A much larger clone lies a single base off, so this may be a read error. The J gene is TRBJ1-2, the V gene TRBV14; D unclear. CDR1 SGHDN and CDR2 FVKESK come from the germline V gene. The V end was cut by 4 bases, the J end by 6 bases, with 12 bases between. This CDR3 has 13 amino acids. This chain's CDR3 is CASSPILNDGYTF. DNA of the CDR3: TGTGCCAGCAGCCCCATACTGAACGATGGCTACACCTTC.

The genes are TRBV11-1 and TRBJ1-3; TRBD1 is a possible D gene (6 bases). V shed 5 bases and J shed 0 bases, with 14 bases lying between them. From germline, CDR1 is SGHAT and CDR2 FQDESV (reference sequence). The CDR3 has 16 amino acids. This CDR3 reads CASSQPGHNSGNTIYF. In DNA form, the CDR3 reads TGTGCCAGCAGCCAGCCGGGACACAACTCTGGAAACACCATATATTTT.

This clonotype was counted between two and nine times. A much more abundant neighbour one base away suggests this may be a read error. The chain uses TRBV20-1 and TRBJ2-1, with TRBD1 matching over 7 bases. The CDR3 contains 12 residues. CDR1 DFQATT and CDR2 SNEGSKA come from the germline V gene (reference sequence). The V segment lost 4 bases and the J segment 8 bases; nucleotides outside the gene matches: 5. CDR3 protein: CSAKTGLDEQFF. CDR3 DNA sequence: TGCAGTGCTAAGACAGGGTTGGATGAGCAGTTCTTC.

This clonotype has a count of ten or more. The chain joins TRBV6-6 to TRBJ2-7; the match to TRBD1 covers 7 bases. The V and J ends lost 2 bases and 2 bases, in that order; junction bases with no gene match: 6. Germline CDR1 reads MNHNY; CDR2 reads SVGAGI (reference sequence). This CDR3 comprises 15 residues. The CDR3 loop is CASSYGTGDPYEQYF. CDR3 in DNA: TGTGCCAGCAGTTACGGCACAGGGGACCCCTACGAGCAGTACTTC.

This clonotype was counted many times. The chain joins TRBV12-3 or TRBV12-4 to TRBJ2-3, with TRBD2 as a possible D gene (5 bases). Between the trimmed V and J ends, which lost 3 bases and 2 bases, there was a span of 12 bases. The CDR3 is made up of 15 amino acids. The CDR3, as DNA: TGTGCCAGCAGTTTGAGGGAGAGAGCCACAGATACGCAGTATTTT. As protein: CASSLRERATDTQYF.

The chain carries TRBV19 and TRBJ2-4; perhaps TRBD2 as D (5 bases). The germline gives CDR1 LNHDA, CDR2 SQIVND (reference sequence). This CDR3 spans 15 amino acids. V lost 5 bases, J lost 0 bases, and 11 bases lay in between. CDR3 coding DNA: TGTGCCAGTAGTGGCAGCGGTCTAGCCAAAAACATTCAGTACTTC. Its translation is CASSGSGLAKNIQYF.

A note on this clonotype: At one end, the junction sequence differs from germline, possibly due to a read error. V and J are TRBV12-3 or TRBV12-4 and TRBJ2-1; 7 bases map to TRBD2. The CDR3 covers 14 residues. CDR3 nucleotides: TGTGCCAGCAGTTTAGGAGCGGGAAGCAATGAGGAGTTCTTC. It yields the protein CASSLGAGSNEEFF.

Turning to this clonotype: One base away lies a much larger clone, so this may be a sequencing read error. The rearrangement links TRBV28 to TRBJ2-5; TRBD2 matches 11 bases. The J call is uncertain, as TRBJ2-1 better fits the DNA end. This CDR3 is built from 17 residues. Germline V gene data show CDR1 as MDHEN and CDR2 as SYDVKM. CDR3 DNA: TGTGCCAGAAGTCCCACCCCTCTAGCGGGAGGAGGAAATGAGCAGTTCTTC. It translates to CARSPTPLAGGGNEQFF.

This clonotype turned up a few times. This chain joins TRBV28 and TRBJ2-5; possibly TRBD2 for D (5 bases). Germline V gene sequence: CDR1 MDHEN, CDR2 SYDVKM. The V end lost 8 bases, the J end lost 3 bases, and 19 bases lay between the germline ends. This CDR3 contains 15 residues. The CDR3 DNA is TGTGCCAGCTCACGGGGTCGGAATCTTGAAGAGACCCAGTACTTC. It translates to CASSRGRNLEETQYF. The complete variable domain, with remaining parts taken from reference TRBV28 and TRBJ2-5, reads DVKVTQSSRYLVKRTGEKVFLECVQDMDHENMFWYRQDPGLGLRLIYFSYDVKMKEKGDIPEGYSVSREKKERFSLILESASTNQTSMYLCASSRGRNLEETQYFGPGTRLLVL.

Note on this clonotype: Since a much larger clone is just one base distant, this may be a read error. This rearrangement joins TRBV20-1 to TRBJ2-7; 10 nucleotides match TRBD2. The CDR3 has 13 residues. V lost 5 bases to trimming and J lost 3 bases; unmatched junction nucleotides: 4. Germline CDR1 and CDR2: DFQATT and SNEGSKA (reference sequence). CDR3 amino acids: CSARLAGNYEQYF. The DNA for the CDR3 is TGCAGTGCTCGACTAGCGGGCAACTACGAGCAGTACTTC.

This clonotype was seen just once. This may come from a read error, since a much larger clone is one base off. This chain joins TRBV5-4 and TRBJ1-1; D uncertain. The CDR3 contains 15 residues. Germline values: CDR1 SGHNT, CDR2 YYREEE (reference sequence). This chain's CDR3 is CASSLWQTMNTEALF. The CDR3 region has the DNA TGTGCCAGCAGCTTATGGCAGACCATGAACACTGAAGCTTTATTT.

Turning to this clonotype: A junction boundary mismatches the germline segment, possibly from a read error. J is TRBJ2-7 and V is TRBV28; TRBD1 agrees at 7 bases. The germline V gene encodes CDR1 MDHEN and CDR2 SYDVKM. The CDR3 spans 17 residues. The CDR3 region is CGSSLEKGARVSYEQYF. The CDR3 DNA reads TGTGGCAGCAGTCTTGAAAAGGGGGCGCGGGTGTCTTACGAGCAGTACTTC.

The gene calls are TRBV10-3 and TRBJ2-2; 7 bases line up with TRBD1. The length of the CDR3 is 13 residues. The junction had 2 bases not matched to a gene; V was cut back by 6 bases and J by 4 bases. CDR1 and CDR2 from the germline V gene are ENHRY and SYGVKD. CDR3 nucleotide sequence: TGTGCCATCAGGAGGGACAGCACCGGGGAGCTGTTTTTT. Amino acids: CAIRRDSTGELFF.

This clonotype occurred many times. The chain carries TRBV4-2 and TRBJ2-1; 11 bases fit TRBD2. The V gene's germline CDR1 is LGHNA and CDR2 YNFKEQ. The CDR3 is 18 residues long. The V segment lost 1 base and the J segment 5 bases; nucleotides outside the gene matches: 10. This CDR3 is CASSQGISGRAQDNEQFF. CDR3 nucleotides: TGTGCCAGCAGCCAAGGAATTAGCGGGAGGGCCCAAGACAATGAGCAGTTCTTC.

The rearrangement links TRBV29-1 to TRBJ2-1; D call uncertain. Germline-derived CDR1 and CDR2 are SQVTM and ANQGSEA. The CDR3 extends over 12 amino acids. V lost 6 bases and J 5 bases, leaving 11 bases between the germline ends. The CDR3 DNA follows: TGCAGCGTCGGGCCCGGAGACAATGAGCAGTTCTTC. It is translated as CSVGPGDNEQFF.

This clonotype was seen only a few times. The genes are TRBV28 and TRBJ2-7; 7 positions match TRBD2. The CDR3 consists of 15 residues. The V segment lost 1 base and the J segment 3 bases; nucleotides outside the gene matches: 6. Looked up from germline, CDR1 is MDHEN and CDR2 is SYDVKM. The CDR3 reads CASSLFRDYYYEQYF. The CDR3 coding sequence is TGTGCCAGCAGTTTATTCCGGGACTATTACTACGAGCAGTACTTC.

This clonotype was observed at least ten times. The chain joins TRBV20-1 to TRBJ2-3, with 7 bases lining up with TRBD2. With V trimmed by 5 bases and J by 2 bases, 10 bases remained unmatched. This CDR3 has 15 residues. Per the germline V gene, CDR1 is DFQATT and CDR2 is SNEGSKA (reference sequence). The CDR3 spells CSASYLAAFTDTQYF. CDR3 bases: TGCAGTGCTTCCTATCTAGCGGCCTTCACAGATACGCAGTATTTT.

The rearrangement uses TRBV28 and TRBJ2-7; 8 bases map to TRBD1. CDR1 and CDR2 from the germline V gene are MDHEN and SYDVKM. V gave up 10 bases and J gave up 1 base; unmatched junction bases: 6. The CDR3 runs to 13 residues. CDR3 DNA sequence: TGTGCCACCCGGGACAGGAATTCCTACGAGCAGTACTTC. Its translation is CATRDRNSYEQYF.

CDR3 sequence reads: CASSLATSGRANEQFF. The CDR3 nucleotides are TGTGCCAGCAGCTTAGCAACTAGCGGGAGGGCCAATGAGCAGTTCTTC. This rearrangement joins TRBV7-8 to TRBJ2-1; 13 bases match TRBD2. Germline CDR1 SGHVS, CDR2 FQNEAQ. CDR3 length: 16 residues. After removal of 0 bases from V and 6 bases from J, the junction contained 2 bases not matched to a gene.